A single sample is the source of the 22 T cell receptor beta chains below, sequenced in a study of T cell changes during pregnancy in multiple sclerosis. TCRdb's copy holds only in-frame clones and misses some; the assay was immunoSEQ multiplex PCR. The data hold about 40,000 clones, with roughly 90% observed a single time. Sequencing was done on a sample of PBMCs (not recorded whether the cells were cultured). The receptor source for this set is a female donor with multiple sclerosis, enrolled in a pregnancy study.

The chain has TRBV5-1 and TRBJ2-1, with 8 bases identical to TRBD2. Losses at the gene ends were 4 bases for V and 15 bases for J; bases not matched to a gene: 18. Looked up from germline, CDR1 is SGHRS and CDR2 is YFSETQ. CDR3 length: 15 amino acids. Here the CDR3 reads CASSLEPGLVLFGFF. CDR3 nucleotides: TGCGCCAGCAGCCTTGAGCCGGGACTAGTTCTTTTTGGGTTCTTC.

The rearrangement links TRBV30 to TRBJ1-2; possibly TRBD1 for D (6 bases). The germline V gene has CDR1 GTSNPN and CDR2 SVGIG (reference sequence). V lost 0 bases and J 5 bases, leaving 7 bases between the germline ends. The CDR3 loop spans 12 amino acids. For the CDR3, the DNA is TGTGCCTGGAGTGTCCAGGGGTATGGCTACACCTTC. Translating gives CAWSVQGYGYTF.

This rearrangement joins TRBV25-1 to TRBJ2-7, with D unclear. Trimming removed 2 bases from V and 0 bases from J, with 8 bases in between. This CDR3 has 14 amino acids. Germline CDR1 is MGHDK and CDR2 is SYGVNS. The CDR3 DNA follows: TGTGCCAGCAGTGAAGTGGCCGGCTCCTACGAGCAGTACTTC. It specifies CASSEVAGSYEQYF.

The chain carries TRBV7-3 and TRBJ2-1, with 9 positions matching TRBD2. The V gene's germline CDR1 is SGHTA and CDR2 FQGTGA. The length of the CDR3 is 20 residues. Trimming at V came to 2 bases and at J to 5 bases, leaving 19 bases not matched to a gene. The CDR3 sequence: CASSLGVGSGSRGGHNEQFF. In DNA, the CDR3 is TGTGCCAGCAGCTTAGGTGTGGGTAGCGGGAGTCGCGGGGGGCACAATGAGCAGTTCTTC.

The chain has TRBV6-5 and TRBJ1-3; 7 nucleotides align to TRBD1. CDR3 length equals 14 residues. V was pared by 7 bases and J by 1 base, with 4 bases of the junction left unmatched. The germline V gene has CDR1 MNHEY and CDR2 SVGAGI. Here the CDR3 DNA reads TGTGCCAGCACGCGACAGGGATCTGGAAACACCATATATTTT. It yields the protein CASTRQGSGNTIYF.

The chain joins TRBV4-3 to TRBJ1-1, with D possibly matching TRBD1 (5 bases). CDR1 is LGHNA and CDR2 is YSLEER in the germline V gene. V was clipped by 1 base and J by 5 bases, with 17 bases between them. The CDR3 loop spans 16 amino acids. The CDR3 DNA sequence: TGCGCCAGCAGCCAAGTTGTTTGGGGCGGCCGAACTGAAGCTTTCTTT. Translating gives CASSQVVWGGRTEAFF.

This clone has more than one count but fewer than ten. This chain links TRBV10-3 with TRBJ2-7; TRBD2 matches at 10 bases. V shed 10 bases and J 2 bases; nucleotides not matched to a gene: 11. This CDR3 comprises 15 residues. Germline assignment: CDR1 ENHRY and CDR2 SYGVKD. CDR3 region: CATRSGTSATYEQYF. CDR3 sequence (DNA): TGTGCCACCAGATCCGGGACTAGCGCAACCTACGAGCAGTACTTC.

J is TRBJ2-1 and V is TRBV9; 8 bases align to TRBD2. This CDR3 spans 16 amino acids. Unmatched junction bases numbered 15, after V lost 4 bases and J lost 9 bases. CDR1 and CDR2 from the germline V gene are SGDLS and YYNGEE. DNA of the CDR3: TGTGCCAGCAGCATTCCCGGGACTAGGGGTCCGGCTGAGCAGTTCTTC. It encodes CASSIPGTRGPAEQFF.

This clone is a singleton in its sample. The CDR3 here is CASSELGYEQYF. For the CDR3, the DNA is TGTGCCAGCAGCGAATTAGGGTACGAGCAGTACTTC. This chain joins TRBV7-9 and TRBJ2-7; D is uncertain. Germline V gene data show CDR1 as SEHNR and CDR2 as FQNEAQ (reference sequence). Trimming took off 5 bases at V and 4 bases at J, with 9 bases between the two ends. This CDR3 comprises 12 residues.

This sequence joins TRBV5-8 and TRBJ2-2, with D perhaps TRBD2 (6 bases). The CDR3 has 16 residues. The V and J ends lost 0 bases and 0 bases respectively, with 9 bases between them. Germline V gene lookup returns CDR1 SGHTS and CDR2 YDEGEE. The chain's CDR3 is CASSLGGGTNTGELFF. CDR3 nucleotide sequence: TGTGCCAGCAGCTTGGGGGGAGGAACGAACACCGGGGAGCTGTTTTTT.

The rearrangement joins TRBV10-3 to TRBJ2-1, with 7 bases matching TRBD2. The J segment lost 5 bases and the V segment lost 1 base, leaving 17 bases of the junction unmatched. Germline CDR1 ENHRY, CDR2 SYGVKD. CDR3 length: 19 amino acids. CDR3: CAISELAPYGGGPHNEQFF. The CDR3 coding sequence is TGTGCCATCAGTGAGTTGGCCCCCTACGGGGGAGGGCCCCACAATGAGCAGTTCTTC.

The chain uses TRBV18 and TRBJ2-7; 7 bases are shared with TRBD2. The CDR3 runs to 16 residues. Germline V lookup: CDR1 KGHSH, CDR2 LQKENI. V shed 6 bases and J 5 bases; nucleotides not matched to a gene: 16. The CDR3 DNA sequence: TGTGCCAGCTCCATTAGGGGAGGGGTTATGGTTGACGAGCAGTACTTC. This sequence encodes CASSIRGGVMVDEQYF.

This rearrangement joins TRBV25-1 to TRBJ1-5; no clear D gene. Germline V gives CDR1 MGHDK, CDR2 SYGVNS. The CDR3 length is 14 residues. The germline V and J ends were trimmed by 11 bases and 0 bases, with 14 bases remaining between them. This chain's CDR3 is CAHLSDLSNQPQHF. The CDR3 DNA reads as TGTGCCCACTTATCGGACCTTAGCAATCAGCCCCAGCATTTT. The full variable domain, rest sourced from reference TRBV25-1 and TRBJ1-5, is EADIYQTPRYLVIGTGKKITLECSQTMGHDKMYWYQQDPGMELHLIHYSYGVNSTEKGDLSSESTVSRIRTEHFPLTLESARPSHTSQYLCAHLSDLSNQPQHFGDGTRLSIL.

For the CDR3, the DNA is TGTGCCTGGAGTGTAGGGGGAGATACGCAGTATTTT. Protein: CAWSVGGDTQYF. The gene calls are TRBV30 and TRBJ2-3, with D perhaps matching TRBD1 (6 bases). Germline values: CDR1 GTSNPN, CDR2 SVGIG (reference sequence). Trimming cost V 0 bases and J 5 bases, with 6 bases left between them. The CDR3 extends over 12 amino acids.

The V and J genes are TRBV29-1 and TRBJ2-7; no clear D gene. There are 12 residues in the CDR3. CDR1 and CDR2 from the germline V gene are SQVTM and ANQGSEA. V shed 4 bases and J shed 3 bases, with 10 bases lying between them. CDR3 nucleotides: TGCAGCGTTGCCTCCGCTGACTACGAGCAGTACTTC. Translating it yields CSVASADYEQYF.

V usage is TRBV6-5 and J usage is TRBJ2-1; 7 bases align to TRBD2. The CDR3 is made up of 16 amino acids. The germline V gene encodes CDR1 MNHEY and CDR2 SVGAGI. With V trimmed by 0 bases and J by 0 bases, 2 bases remained unmatched. The chain's CDR3 is CASSYSRDYSYNEQFF. CDR3 DNA: TGTGCCAGCAGTTACTCCCGGGACTACTCCTACAATGAGCAGTTCTTC.

The V and J genes are TRBV7-9 and TRBJ1-2, with D uncertain. CDR3 size: 12 residues. Germline CDR1 SEHNR, CDR2 FQNEAQ (reference sequence). V was trimmed by 7 bases and J by 3 bases, leaving 9 bases between them. CDR3 sequence reads: CASTSSDYGYTF. The CDR3 DNA is TGTGCCAGCACCTCAAGCGACTATGGCTACACCTTC.

This chain links TRBV30 with TRBJ1-2, with D perhaps matching TRBD1 (6 bases). This CDR3 region has 12 residues. Germline CDR1 and CDR2: GTSNPN and SVGIG (reference sequence). V lost 5 bases and J 4 bases, leaving 11 bases between the germline ends. The chain's CDR3 is CAWDRSSYGYTF. For the CDR3, the DNA is TGTGCCTGGGACAGGTCCTCCTATGGCTACACCTTC.

The chain joins TRBV9 to TRBJ2-1, with unresolved D. Germline values: CDR1 SGDLS, CDR2 YYNGEE. This CDR3 contains 12 residues. Trimming removed 0 bases at V and 6 bases at J, with 4 bases between. The CDR3: CASSVGVNEQFF. For the CDR3, the DNA is TGTGCCAGCAGCGTAGGGGTCAATGAGCAGTTCTTC.

The chain employs TRBV6-5 and TRBJ1-5; D remains ambiguous. Looked up from germline, CDR1 is MNHEY and CDR2 is SVGAGI. Trimming cost V 6 bases and J 2 bases, with 8 bases left between them. The CDR3 has 13 residues. CDR3 in amino acids: CASRAAGNQPQHF. CDR3 DNA sequence: TGTGCCAGCAGAGCCGCGGGCAATCAGCCCCAGCATTTT.

The chain recombines TRBV19 with TRBJ2-7, with 7 positions matching TRBD1. The CDR3 length is 14 residues. The germline V gene has CDR1 LNHDA and CDR2 SQIVND (reference sequence). V gave up 5 bases and J gave up 2 bases; unmatched junction bases: 6. CDR3 amino acids: CASSPWDSPYEQYF. CDR3 nucleotides: TGTGCCAGTAGTCCCTGGGACAGCCCCTACGAGCAGTACTTC.

The gene calls are TRBV27 and TRBJ2-3; 13 positions agree with TRBD2. Per the germline V gene, CDR1 is MNHEY and CDR2 is SMNVEV (reference sequence). There are 16 residues in the CDR3. J was trimmed by 6 bases and V by 5 bases; bases with no gene match: 8. Here the CDR3 reads CASSPVLAGGVDTQYF. The CDR3 coding sequence is TGTGCCAGCAGTCCGGTACTAGCGGGAGGGGTGGATACGCAGTATTTT.